This T cell receptor (beta chain) was obtained from a study of T cell repertoires in cytomegalovirus infection. The germline V gene encodes CDR1 SGHTA and CDR2 FQGNSA. Between the trimmed V and J ends, which lost 2 bases and 2 bases, there was a span of 8 bases. The CDR3 totals 14 residues. This clonotype has a count of ten or more. In TCRdb, the reads were re-called with MiXCR into one record per CDR3 protein. The sample contains about 200,000 distinct CDR3 sequences, approximately 9.6% of which appear only once. The source material was PBMCs. The J gene is TRBJ2-3, the V gene TRBV7-2; D call uncertain. This clonotype originated in a human donor in good health (CMV status not recorded). Some clones in this sample may be carry-over from other donors' samples. Here the CDR3 reads CASSLWITTDTQYF. The CDR3 bases are TGTGCCAGCAGCTTATGGATAACCACAGATACGCAGTATTTT.